This T cell receptor beta chain originates from a study of tumor and adjacent non-tumor tissue in lung cancer. Study overall: Histology: about 13 adenocarcinoma, a couple of squamous cell carcinoma, 1 small cell lung cancer. Samples averaged approximately 3.9 million productive TCRbeta reads each. Study-wide points: Compared with tumor, normal lung showed significantly lower TCR diversity.

The CDR3 totals 14 residues. Per the germline V gene, CDR1 is MNHNS and CDR2 is SASEGT. No cell sorting was done before RNA was extracted from the tissue. Between August and November 2014, newly diagnosed, chemotherapy-naive lung cancer patients underwent thoracic surgery in China. The table lists this clonotype with a count of one. Its target is unknown. As the CDR3 is not closed by the conserved phenylalanine or tryptophan, this likely results from a read error. Three rounds of nested PCR, following a modified ARM-PCR protocol, produced the TCRbeta library. MiXCR, applied by TCRdb to the multiplex PCR reads, yields one record per CDR3 protein. Here the sample spans approximately 130,000 distinct CDR3 sequences, approximately 66% being singletons.

Sequenced: lung tumor tissue. The rearrangement joins TRBV6-1 to TRBJ2-1; maybe TRBD2 (5 bases). This receptor was taken from a man aged 30 to 45 with non-small cell lung cancer. The CDR3 region is CASTEAVTYNGQFI. The CDR3 coding sequence is TGTGCCAGCACTGAAGCGGTGACTTACAATGGGCAGTTCATC.